This TCR beta chain is from a study of CXCR3-negative and CXCR3-positive naive CD8 T cells. Of note for this clonotype: Antigen unknown.

Researchers prepared the TRB cDNA libraries using 5' RACE with UMI labels. From its re-call of the 5' RACE reads, TCRdb lists each CDR3 protein once, without DNA. The sample table includes nearly 110,000 distinct CDR3 sequences. CDR1 is GTSNPN and CDR2 is SVGIG in the germline V gene (reference sequence). This CDR3 contains 15 residues. CD45RO-CCR7+CD27+CD95- characterized naive CD8+ T cells. Study-wide findings and caveats: Naive CXCR3-positive and CXCR3-negative cells shared similar TRBV-TRBJ usage, unlike memory cells. Compared with CXCR3-negative naive cells, CXCR3-positive naive cells showed more hydrophobic TRB CDR3s. TRB CDR3 properties served as the basis for inferring TCR strength, and surface CD5 was comparable between naive subsets.

V and J are TRBV30 and TRBJ2-1. This clonotype was sampled from a human donor in good health. Some clones in this sample may be carry-over from other donors' samples. The source material was naive CXCR3+ CD8+ T cells from blood. Subset meaning: CD45RO-CCR7+CD27+CD95- naive CD8+ T cells expressing CXCR3 (TNR3+). The CDR3 is CAWSVGAALYNEQFF.